The entry that follows covers one T cell receptor (beta chain) sequence. Its matching antigen is unknown. With 60 Vbeta and 13 Jbeta primers, the PCR was carried out. Repertoires were generated with immunoSEQ multiplex PCR, while TCRdb's copy carries only in-frame clones and drops some. Of 150,000 or so clones detected, roughly 84% appear once; the ten largest clones hold under 8%. Germline assignment: CDR1 GTSNPN and CDR2 SVGIG (reference sequence). V dropped 0 bases and J dropped 0; count of bases not matched to a gene: 1. This CDR3 has 14 residues. This sample is drawn from a study of cytomegalovirus exposure and HLA in healthy donors. Findings and limits, study-wide: A link between a missense DCLRE1C variant and TCR beta V- and J-gene trimming emerged from a later analysis. A previous analysis found most TCR beta V segments productive roughly 90% or roughly 30% of the time. Presence/absence analyses treated sequencing depth as roughly uniform across donors.

V is TRBV30 and J is TRBJ1-1, with TRBD1 identical over 7 bases. The sample taken for sequencing was PBMCs. The origin of this receptor is a man aged 50-59 years in good health and CMV-seropositive. Here the CDR3 DNA reads TGTGCCTGGAGTGTGGACAGGCTGAACACTGAAGCTTTCTTT. This translates into CAWSVDRLNTEAFF.